This T cell receptor (beta chain) was obtained from a study of blood T cell repertoires in COVID-19. Trimming at V came to 5 bases and at J to 2 bases, leaving 7 bases not matched to a gene. CDR3 size: 15 residues. CDR1 is SNHLY, CDR2 FYNNEI, per germline. Study processing details: Researchers report that nucleated cell counts were estimated from reference gene primer amplification. The table came from immunoSEQ multiplex PCR; TCRdb's copy has only in-frame clones and leaves some out. V and J calls and clone size follow that table, whereas D and trimming were derived from the DNA. Of about 280,000 clones listed, over 75% were seen once; the top ten hold just under 9.5%.

The sequenced sample consisted of peripheral blood. This sequence was found in a man aged 18 to 35 with active or convalescent COVID-19. The J gene is TRBJ2-3, the V gene TRBV2, with 7 bases lining up with TRBD1. The CDR3 DNA reads as TGTGCCAGCAGTCTACAGGGGCGAAACACAGATACGCAGTATTTT. Protein product: CASSLQGRNTDTQYF.